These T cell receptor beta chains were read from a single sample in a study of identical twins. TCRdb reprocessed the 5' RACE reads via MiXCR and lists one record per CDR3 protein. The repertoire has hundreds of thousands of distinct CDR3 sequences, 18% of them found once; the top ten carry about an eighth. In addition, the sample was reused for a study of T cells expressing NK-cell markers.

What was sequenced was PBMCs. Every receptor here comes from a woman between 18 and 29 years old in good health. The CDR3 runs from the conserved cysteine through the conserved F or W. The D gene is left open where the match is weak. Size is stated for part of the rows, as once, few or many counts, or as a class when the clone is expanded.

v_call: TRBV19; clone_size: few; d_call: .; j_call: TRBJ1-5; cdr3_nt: TGTGCCAGTAGTATAGGCACAGGTCAGTTTGGTCAGCCCCAGCATTTT; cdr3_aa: CASSIGTGQFGQPQHF
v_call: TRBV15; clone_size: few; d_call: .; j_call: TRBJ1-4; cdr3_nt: TGTGCCACCAGCAGAGATTCAACGGGTAATGAAAAACTGTTTTTT; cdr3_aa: CATSRDSTGNEKLFF
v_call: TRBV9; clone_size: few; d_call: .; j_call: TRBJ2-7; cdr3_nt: TGTGCCAGCAGCGTAGGCACAGGGCTGCGGGAGCAGTACTTC; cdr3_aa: CASSVGTGLREQYF
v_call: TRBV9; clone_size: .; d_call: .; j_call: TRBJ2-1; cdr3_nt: TGTGCCAGCAGCGTACAAACCAGCGATGAGCAGTTCTTC; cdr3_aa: CASSVQTSDEQFF
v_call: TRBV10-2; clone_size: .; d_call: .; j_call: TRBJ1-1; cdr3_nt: TGCGCCAGCAGTGAATGGGCGGCGAACACTGAAGCTTTCTTT; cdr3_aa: CASSEWAANTEAFF
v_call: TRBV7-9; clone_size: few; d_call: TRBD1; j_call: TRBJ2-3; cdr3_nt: TGTGCCAGCAAGCCCGGGACAGGGGCTGTGGATACGCAGTATTTT; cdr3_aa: CASKPGTGAVDTQYF
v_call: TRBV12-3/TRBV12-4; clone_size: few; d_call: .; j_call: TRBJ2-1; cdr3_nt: TGTGCCAGCAGTTCAATGGCCCATGGTTATGGGAATGAGCAGTTCTTC; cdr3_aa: CASSSMAHGYGNEQFF
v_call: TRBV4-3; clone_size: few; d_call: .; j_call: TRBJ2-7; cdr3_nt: TGCGCCAGCAGCCAAGATCCAGAAACCCGGGTGAACGAGCAGTACTTC; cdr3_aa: CASSQDPETRVNEQYF
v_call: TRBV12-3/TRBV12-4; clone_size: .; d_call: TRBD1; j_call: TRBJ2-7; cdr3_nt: TGTGCCAGCAGTCAGGGACAGGTCCTTTACGAGCAGTACTTC; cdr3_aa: CASSQGQVLYEQYF
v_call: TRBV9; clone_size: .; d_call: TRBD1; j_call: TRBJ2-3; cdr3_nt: TGTGCCAGCAGCGTTACAGGGGTGGGTTTTGATACGCAGTATTTT; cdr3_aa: CASSVTGVGFDTQYF
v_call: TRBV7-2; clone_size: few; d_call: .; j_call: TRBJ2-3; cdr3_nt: TGTGCCAGCAGCTTAGTTCGGACTGGGGATACGCAGTATTTT; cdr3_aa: CASSLVRTGDTQYF
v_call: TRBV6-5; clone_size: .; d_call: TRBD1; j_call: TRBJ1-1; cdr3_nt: TGTGCCAGCACTGCGGGGGCAGGGGGTTGGGTCACTGAAGCTTTCTTT; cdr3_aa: CASTAGAGGWVTEAFF
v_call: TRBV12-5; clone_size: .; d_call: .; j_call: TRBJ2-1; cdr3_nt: TGTGCTAGTGGTTTGGAGTATGGGGAGCAGTTCTTC; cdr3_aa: CASGLEYGEQFF
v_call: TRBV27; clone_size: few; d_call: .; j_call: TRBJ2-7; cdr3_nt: TGTGCCAGCAGTTTAATTCTCCCGTTAATGGTCCACGAGCAGTACTTC; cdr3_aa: CASSLILPLMVHEQYF
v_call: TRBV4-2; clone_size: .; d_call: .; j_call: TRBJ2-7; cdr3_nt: TGTGCCAGCAGCCAAGATAGACTGTTGGGGGGTACTTCCTACGAGCAGTACTTC; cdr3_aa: CASSQDRLLGGTSYEQYF
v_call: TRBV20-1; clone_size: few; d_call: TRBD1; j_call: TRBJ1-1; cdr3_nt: TGCAGTGCAACTCAGGGGGGTGACACTGAAGCTTTCTTT; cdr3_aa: CSATQGGDTEAFF
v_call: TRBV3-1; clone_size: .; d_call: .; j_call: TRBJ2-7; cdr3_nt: TGTGCCAGCAGCCAACCCTCCTGGGGGTTCTACGAGCAGTACTTC; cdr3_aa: CASSQPSWGFYEQYF
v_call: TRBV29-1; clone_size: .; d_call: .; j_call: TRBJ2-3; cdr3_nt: TGCAGCGTTGTAAGTCAAACAGATACGCAGTATTTT; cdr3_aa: CSVVSQTDTQYF
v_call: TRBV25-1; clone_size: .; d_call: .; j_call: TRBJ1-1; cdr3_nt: TGTGCCAGCAGTGAATGGGTGGTAGAAATGAACACTGAAGCTTTCTTT; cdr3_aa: CASSEWVVEMNTEAFF
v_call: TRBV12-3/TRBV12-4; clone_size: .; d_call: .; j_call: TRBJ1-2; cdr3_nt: TGTGCCAGCACATCCAATACTTGGGGTTACGGCTACACCTTC; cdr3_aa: CASTSNTWGYGYTF